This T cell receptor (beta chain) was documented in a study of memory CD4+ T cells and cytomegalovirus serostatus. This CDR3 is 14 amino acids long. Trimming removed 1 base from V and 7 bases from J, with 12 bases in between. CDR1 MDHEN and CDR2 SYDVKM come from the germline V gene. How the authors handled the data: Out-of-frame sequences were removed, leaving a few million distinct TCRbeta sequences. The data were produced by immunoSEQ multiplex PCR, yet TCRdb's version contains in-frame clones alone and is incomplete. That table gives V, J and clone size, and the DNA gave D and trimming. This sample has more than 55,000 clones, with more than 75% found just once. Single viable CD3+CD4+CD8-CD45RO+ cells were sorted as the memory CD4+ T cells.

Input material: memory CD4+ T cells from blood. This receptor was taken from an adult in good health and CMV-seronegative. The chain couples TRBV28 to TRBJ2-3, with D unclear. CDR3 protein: CASSLLPNRNTQYF. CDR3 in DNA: TGTGCCAGCAGTTTATTACCCAACCGAAATACGCAGTATTTT.